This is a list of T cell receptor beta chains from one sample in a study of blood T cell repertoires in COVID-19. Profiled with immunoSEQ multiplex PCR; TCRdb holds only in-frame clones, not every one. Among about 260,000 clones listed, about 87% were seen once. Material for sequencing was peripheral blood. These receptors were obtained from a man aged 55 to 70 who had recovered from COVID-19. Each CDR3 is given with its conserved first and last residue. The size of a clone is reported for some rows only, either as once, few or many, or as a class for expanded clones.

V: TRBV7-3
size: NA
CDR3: CASSHSGGWGNTEAFF

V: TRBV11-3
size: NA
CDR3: CASSPRGPPETQYF

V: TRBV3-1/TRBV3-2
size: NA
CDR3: CASSQDLIGTGVGDTQYF

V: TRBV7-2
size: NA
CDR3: CASSLDPPRYGYTF

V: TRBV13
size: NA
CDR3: CASSLGRDRGLTGNTIYF

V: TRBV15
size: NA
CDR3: CATSRDGHSNQPQHF

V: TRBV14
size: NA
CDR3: CASSPRTEVWVQYF

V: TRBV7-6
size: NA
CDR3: CASSLEGSGQGGTEAFF

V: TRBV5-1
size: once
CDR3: CASSSPGQGENEQFF

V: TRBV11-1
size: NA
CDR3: CASSYDRSSGNTIYF

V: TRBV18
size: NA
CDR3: CASSPLKSGTGRRYTF

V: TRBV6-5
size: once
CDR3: CASSPVQGTGNTIYF

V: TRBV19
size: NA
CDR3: CASSPGTGLGQPQHF

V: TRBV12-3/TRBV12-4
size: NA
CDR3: CASSLGGTQYF

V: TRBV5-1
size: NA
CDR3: CASSPATGGYEQYF

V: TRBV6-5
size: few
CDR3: CASSPGQNYGYTF

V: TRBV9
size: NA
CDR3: CASSVVRAGNTEAFF

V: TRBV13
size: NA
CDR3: CASSSSGLAGGQETQYF

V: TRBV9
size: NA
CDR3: CASSAPETGAAFF

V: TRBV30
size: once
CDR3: CAWGLAGVSYNEQFF